This passage covers 25 T cell receptor beta chains from one sample sequenced in a study of shared clonotypes between healthy human individuals. Sequencing used immunoSEQ multiplex PCR; TCRdb keeps in-frame clones, though not all of them. Of fewer than 1.8 million clones in the sample, just under 99% were seen once. The sample taken for sequencing was naive CD4+ T cells sorted from blood. Indicated subset: CD45RA+ positively selected. The receptors were sampled from a man younger than 45 in good health.

The chain joins TRBV28 to TRBJ2-5; TRBD2 aligns across 7 bases. J gave up 5 bases and V 3 bases, and 9 bases lay outside the gene matches. The CDR3 runs 15 residues. Germline V lookup: CDR1 MDHEN, CDR2 SYDVKM. CDR3 loop: CASSLPGTKGETQYF. The CDR3 coding sequence is TGTGCCAGCAGTTTGCCAGGGACTAAGGGTGAGACCCAGTACTTC.

CDR3 loop: CASSSGTGDYSGNTIYF. CDR3 nucleotides: TGTGCCAGCAGCTCCGGGACAGGGGACTACTCTGGAAACACCATATATTTT. The chain carries TRBV5-5 and TRBJ1-3, with 10 bases that match TRBD1. The CDR3 is 17 amino acids. V was pared by 3 bases and J by 0 bases, with 6 bases of the junction left unmatched. In germline, CDR1 is SGHKS, CDR2 YYEKEE (reference sequence). The whole variable domain, filled in from reference TRBV5-5 and TRBJ1-3, reads DAGVTQSPTHLIKTRGQQVTLRCSPISGHKSVSWYQQVLGQGPQFIFQYYEKEERGRGNFPDRFSARQFPNYSSELNVNALLLGDSALYLCASSSGTGDYSGNTIYFGEGSWLTVV.

The chain uses TRBV5-4 and TRBJ2-1, with D unresolved. The CDR3 extends over 12 amino acids. The V gene lost 7 bases and the J gene lost 2 bases, with 7 bases spanning the gap. The germline V gene encodes CDR1 SGHNT and CDR2 YYREEE (reference sequence). In nucleotides, the CDR3 is TGTGCCAGCCTCTCGCCCTACAATGAGCAGTTCTTC. Encoded protein: CASLSPYNEQFF.

The chain uses TRBV4-2 and TRBJ2-1, with 9 bases aligning to TRBD2. CDR1 is LGHNA, CDR2 YNFKEQ, per germline. The CDR3 contains 14 residues. Trimming removed 8 bases from V and 6 bases from J; junction bases left unmatched: 8. The CDR3 region is CASSTGLAFNEQFF. CDR3 in DNA: TGTGCCAGCTCTACGGGACTAGCTTTCAATGAGCAGTTCTTC.

On this clone itself: Other DNA sequences in this specimen translate into the identical CDR3. The rearrangement joins TRBV27 to TRBJ2-5; D is ambiguous. This CDR3 is built from 12 residues. Germline V CDR1 and CDR2: MNHEY, SMNVEV (reference sequence). Trimming stripped 0 bases from V and 5 bases from J, with 4 bases between. The CDR3 nucleotides read TGTGCCAGCAGTTTATCGGGGGAGACCCAGTACTTC. Its protein is CASSLSGETQYF.

The genes are TRBV29-1 and TRBJ2-6; D is ambiguous. The V and J ends lost 4 bases and 7 bases respectively, with 17 bases between them. The CDR3 contains 15 residues. Germline CDR1 and CDR2: SQVTM and ANQGSEA. The CDR3 loop is CSVGWTTLGANVLTF. For the CDR3, the DNA is TGCAGCGTTGGATGGACCACTCTGGGTGCCAACGTCCTGACTTTC.

This clone showed up just once. The chain has TRBV30 and TRBJ2-7, with TRBD2 matching 7 bases. Trimming removed 4 bases from V and 3 bases from J; junction bases left unmatched: 9. The CDR3 length is 14 residues. Germline-derived CDR1 and CDR2 are GTSNPN and SVGIG (reference sequence). CDR3 region: CAWTGLAESYEQYF. The CDR3 nucleotides read TGTGCCTGGACGGGTCTAGCGGAGAGCTACGAGCAGTACTTC.

A word on this clone: Other DNA sequences of this sample code for an identical CDR3. The V call is TRBV20-1, the J call TRBJ2-1; D remains ambiguous. V lost 3 bases and J 10 bases, leaving 7 bases between the germline ends. CDR1 and CDR2 from the germline V gene are DFQATT and SNEGSKA (reference sequence). The CDR3 runs to 10 residues. The CDR3 reads CSASDGEQFF. The CDR3 nucleotides read TGCAGTGCTAGTGACGGGGAGCAGTTCTTC.

J is TRBJ1-3 and V is TRBV7-3; the D is unclear. Germline V gene data show CDR1 as SGHTA and CDR2 as FQGTGA. The CDR3 is made up of 15 amino acids. Deletions cut 1 base from V and 0 bases from J, with 7 bases between. CDR3 in amino acids: CASSLRAGSGNTIYF. As DNA, the CDR3 is TGTGCCAGCAGCTTAAGGGCAGGCTCTGGAAACACCATATATTTT.

CDR3 in amino acids: CASSLYENTEAFF. CDR3 nucleotide sequence: TGTGCCAGCAGCTTATATGAGAACACTGAAGCTTTCTTT. The chain links TRBV7-9 to TRBJ1-1; D call uncertain. The CDR3 spans 13 residues. The ends were cut back, 2 bases at V and 1 base at J, with 5 bases in the middle. The V gene's germline CDR1 is SEHNR and CDR2 FQNEAQ (reference sequence).

This chain uses TRBV5-1 with TRBJ2-5, with TRBD2 matching 11 bases. CDR3 length equals 16 residues. Losses at the gene ends were 4 bases for V and 5 bases for J; bases not matched to a gene: 10. Per the germline V gene, CDR1 is SGHRS and CDR2 is YFSETQ. CDR3 in amino acids: CASSLGTSGLEETQYF. CDR3 DNA sequence: TGCGCCAGCAGCCTTGGGACTAGCGGACTGGAGGAGACCCAGTACTTC.

The chain links TRBV19 to TRBJ2-7; D gene unclear. CDR1 is LNHDA and CDR2 is SQIVND in the germline V gene (reference sequence). Trimming shortened V by 5 bases and J by 6 bases, and 8 bases separated the two germline ends. The CDR3 extends over 11 amino acids. The CDR3 sequence: CASSAVGEQYF. The CDR3 DNA sequence: TGTGCCAGTAGTGCTGTGGGCGAGCAGTACTTC.

This chain uses TRBV7-3 with TRBJ2-1; 15 bases map to TRBD2. Germline loops: CDR1 SGHTA, CDR2 FQGTGA. Trimming at V came to 1 base and at J to 5 bases, leaving 9 bases not matched to a gene. The CDR3 consists of 19 residues. The CDR3 sequence is CASSLRRTSGRARDNEQFF. CDR3 nucleotides: TGTGCCAGCAGCTTAAGGAGGACTAGCGGGAGGGCCAGAGACAATGAGCAGTTCTTC.

The CDR3 coding sequence is TGTGCCAGCAGCTTGCACGGGGCCGGCCCCTCGCCCCAGCATTTT. Translating it yields CASSLHGAGPSPQHF. This chain joins TRBV5-5 and TRBJ1-5, with a weak D call TRBD1 (5 bases). Trimming pared 1 base from V and 9 bases from J, leaving 17 bases between. The germline V gene encodes CDR1 SGHKS and CDR2 YYEKEE (reference sequence). CDR3 length: 15 residues.

The V gene is TRBV6-5, the J gene TRBJ2-5, with D tentatively TRBD2 (5 bases). V lost 7 bases and J 4 bases, leaving 16 bases between the germline ends. The CDR3 is 14 amino acids. Germline lookup yields CDR1 MNHEY and CDR2 SVGAGI. The CDR3 nucleotides read TGTGCCAGCACCCGGAGGACGGAGACAGAGACCCAGTACTTC. Its translation: CASTRRTETETQYF.

This clone is a singleton in its sample. V gene TRBV14 combines with J gene TRBJ2-1; TRBD2 matches 9 bases. This CDR3 has 15 residues. Germline CDR1 is SGHDN and CDR2 is FVKESK. The ends lost 3 bases at V and 3 bases at J; junction bases unmatched: 3. CDR3 residues: CASSHSGSFYNEQFF. CDR3 sequence (DNA): TGTGCCAGCAGCCATAGCGGGAGTTTCTACAATGAGCAGTTCTTC.

This clone appeared a single time. This chain connects TRBV5-1 to TRBJ2-5; maybe TRBD1 (5 bases). V was clipped by 3 bases and J by 5 bases, with 20 bases between them. The CDR3 consists of 16 residues. Germline CDR1 SGHRS, CDR2 YFSETQ. CDR3 coding DNA: TGCGCCAGCAGCTACTCCACCGACTTACCAGGGGAGACCCAGTACTTC. Amino acid sequence: CASSYSTDLPGETQYF.

The table lists this clone with a count of one. This CDR3 is CAWSPQETQYF. In nucleotides, the CDR3 is TGTGCCTGGAGTCCCCAGGAGACCCAGTACTTC. This chain uses TRBV30 with TRBJ2-5; D is unclear. The germline CDR1 and CDR2 sequences are GTSNPN and SVGIG (reference sequence). The CDR3 runs to 11 residues. The V end was cut by 2 bases, the J end by 5 bases, with 6 bases between.

The chain carries TRBV25-1 and TRBJ1-1; 8 bases fit TRBD1. Trimming took 3 bases from V and 2 from J; bases not matched to a gene: 8. The CDR3 is made up of 16 amino acids. CDR1 MGHDK and CDR2 SYGVNS come from the germline V gene. The CDR3, as DNA: TGTGCCAGCAGTGACCGCACCAGGGGGCCTAACACTGAAGCTTTCTTT. Encoded protein: CASSDRTRGPNTEAFF.

J is TRBJ1-5 and V is TRBV7-2, with TRBD1 as a possible D gene (6 bases). Trimming pared 5 bases from V and 5 bases from J, leaving 16 bases between. The CDR3 loop spans 15 amino acids. Germline V gives CDR1 SGHTA, CDR2 FQGNSA. CDR3 bases: TGTGCCAGCAGCCCGAACCGGGGGGCCTATCAGCCCCAGCATTTT. It encodes CASSPNRGAYQPQHF.

The chain links TRBV29-1 to TRBJ2-6; a possible D gene is TRBD1 (6 bases). V was pared by 5 bases and J by 2 bases, with 13 bases between. The CDR3 contains 15 residues. From germline, CDR1 is SQVTM and CDR2 ANQGSEA. CDR3 sequence reads: CSVNSGVTGANVLTF. The CDR3 DNA reads as TGCAGCGTTAATTCAGGGGTGACTGGGGCCAACGTCCTGACTTTC.

The J gene is TRBJ2-7, the V gene TRBV7-9; D possibly uses TRBD1 or TRBD2 (6 bases each). This CDR3 contains 16 residues. The germline V and J ends were trimmed by 2 bases and 5 bases, with 19 bases remaining between them. The germline gives CDR1 SEHNR, CDR2 FQNEAQ (reference sequence). The CDR3 spells CASSLIVGTGAHEQYF. DNA of the CDR3: TGTGCCAGCAGCTTAATCGTCGGGACGGGGGCGCACGAGCAGTACTTC. Full variable domain (remainder filled in from reference TRBV7-9 and TRBJ2-7): DTGVSQNPRHKITKRGQNVTFRCDPISEHNRLYWYRQTLGQGPEFLTYFQNEAQLEKSRLLSDRFSAERPKGSFSTLEIQRTEQGDSAMYLCASSLIVGTGAHEQYFGPGTRLTVT.

This clone has only one observation. The sample carries other DNA sequences with the same CDR3. The CDR3 DNA follows: TGTGCCAGCAGTAGGGGTTTGAACACTGAAGCTTTCTTT. Amino acids: CASSRGLNTEAFF. The chain combines TRBV6-4 with TRBJ1-1; possible D gene TRBD1, 5 bases. This CDR3 has 13 residues. Germline CDR1 and CDR2: MRHNA and SNTAGT. V was trimmed by 5 bases and J by 0 bases, leaving 7 bases between them.

The chain carries TRBV7-6 and TRBJ2-4; D might be TRBD1 or TRBD2, each matching 5 bases. Trimming stripped 1 base from V and 1 base from J, with 14 bases between. CDR3 length: 17 amino acids. The V gene's germline CDR1 is SGHVS and CDR2 FNYEAQ. DNA for the CDR3: TGTGCCAGCAGCTTAGTACCTGTGGGGGATGCCAAAAACATTCAGTACTTC. Translated, it gives CASSLVPVGDAKNIQYF.

The rearrangement links TRBV18 to TRBJ2-1; D is perhaps TRBD1 (6 bases). Trimming stripped 2 bases from V and 6 bases from J, with 11 bases between. The CDR3 contains 14 residues. Per germline, CDR1 KGHSH and CDR2 LQKENI. The CDR3 DNA follows: TGTGCCAGCTCACCATTACAGGGTCCCAATGAGCAGTTCTTC. Its protein product is CASSPLQGPNEQFF.